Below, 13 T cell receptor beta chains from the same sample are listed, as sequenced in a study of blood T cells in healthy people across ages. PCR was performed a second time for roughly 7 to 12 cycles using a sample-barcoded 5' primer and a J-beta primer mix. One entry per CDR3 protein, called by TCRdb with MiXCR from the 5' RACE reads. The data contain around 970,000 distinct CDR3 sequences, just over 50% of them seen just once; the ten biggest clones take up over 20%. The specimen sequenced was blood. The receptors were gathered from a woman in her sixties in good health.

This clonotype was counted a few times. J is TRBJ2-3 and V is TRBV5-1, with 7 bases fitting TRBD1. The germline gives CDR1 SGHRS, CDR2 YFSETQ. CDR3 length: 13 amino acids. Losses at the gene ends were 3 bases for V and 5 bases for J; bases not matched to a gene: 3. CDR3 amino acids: CASSWTGGDTQYF. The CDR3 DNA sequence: TGCGCCAGCAGCTGGACAGGTGGAGATACGCAGTATTTT. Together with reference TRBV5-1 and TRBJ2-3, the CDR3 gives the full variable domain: KAGVTQTPRYLIKTRGQQVTLSCSPISGHRSVSWYQQTPGQGLQFLFEYFSETQRNKGNFPGRFSGRQFSNSRSEMNVSTLELGDSALYLCASSWTGGDTQYFGPGTRLTVL.

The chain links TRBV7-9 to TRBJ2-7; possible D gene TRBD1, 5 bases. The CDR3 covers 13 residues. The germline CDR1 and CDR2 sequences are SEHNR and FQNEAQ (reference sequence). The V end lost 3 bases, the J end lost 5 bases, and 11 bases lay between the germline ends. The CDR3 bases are TGTGCCAGCAGCTTCGCAGGGATCCACGAGCAGTACTTC. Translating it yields CASSFAGIHEQYF.

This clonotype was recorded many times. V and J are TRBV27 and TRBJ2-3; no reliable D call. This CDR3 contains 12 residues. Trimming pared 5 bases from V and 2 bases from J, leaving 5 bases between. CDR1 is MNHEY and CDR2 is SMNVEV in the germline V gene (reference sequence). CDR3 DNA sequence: TGTGCCAGCAGTAGGCACACAGATACGCAGTATTTT. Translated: CASSRHTDTQYF.

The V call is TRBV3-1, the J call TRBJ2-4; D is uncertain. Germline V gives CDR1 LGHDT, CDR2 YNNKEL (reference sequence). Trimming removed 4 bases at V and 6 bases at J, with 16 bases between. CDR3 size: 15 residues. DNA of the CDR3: TGTGCCAGCAGCCTTGATAGAGCTTTCCCAAACATTCAGTACTTC. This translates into CASSLDRAFPNIQYF.

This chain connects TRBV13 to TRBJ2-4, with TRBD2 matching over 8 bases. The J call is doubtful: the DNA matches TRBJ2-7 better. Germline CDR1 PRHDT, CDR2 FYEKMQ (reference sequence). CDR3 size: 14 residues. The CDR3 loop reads CASRRAGAAYEQYF. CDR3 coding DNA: TGTGCCAGCAGGCGAGCGGGAGCGGCCTACGAGCAGTACTTC.

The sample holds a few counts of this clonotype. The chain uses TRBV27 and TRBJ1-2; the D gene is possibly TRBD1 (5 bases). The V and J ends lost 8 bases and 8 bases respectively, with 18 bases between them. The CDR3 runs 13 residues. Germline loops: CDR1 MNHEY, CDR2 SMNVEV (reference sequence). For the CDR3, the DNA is TGTGCCAGCTCCTTGTGGCAGGGTGGGGGCTACACCTTC. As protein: CASSLWQGGGYTF.

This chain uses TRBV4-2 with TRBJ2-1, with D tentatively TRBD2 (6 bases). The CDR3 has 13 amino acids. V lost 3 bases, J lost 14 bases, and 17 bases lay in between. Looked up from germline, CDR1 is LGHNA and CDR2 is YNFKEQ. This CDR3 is CASSQSGDFTKFF. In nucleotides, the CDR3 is TGTGCCAGCAGCCAGTCGGGGGACTTCACGAAGTTCTTC.

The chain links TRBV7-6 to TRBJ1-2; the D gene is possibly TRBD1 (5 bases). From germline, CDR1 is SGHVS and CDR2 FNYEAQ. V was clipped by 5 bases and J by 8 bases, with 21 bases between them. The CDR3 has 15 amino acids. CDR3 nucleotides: TGTGCCAGCAGCGAAGGGCCCGGTAGGGGCGCAGGCTACACCTTC. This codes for CASSEGPGRGAGYTF.

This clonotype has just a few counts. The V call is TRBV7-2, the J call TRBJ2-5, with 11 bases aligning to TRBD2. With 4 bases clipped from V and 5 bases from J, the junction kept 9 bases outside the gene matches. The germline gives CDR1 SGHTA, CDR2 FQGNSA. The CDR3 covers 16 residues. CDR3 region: CASSSRLAGGPETQYF. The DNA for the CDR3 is TGTGCCAGCAGCTCCCGATTAGCGGGAGGGCCGGAGACCCAGTACTTC.

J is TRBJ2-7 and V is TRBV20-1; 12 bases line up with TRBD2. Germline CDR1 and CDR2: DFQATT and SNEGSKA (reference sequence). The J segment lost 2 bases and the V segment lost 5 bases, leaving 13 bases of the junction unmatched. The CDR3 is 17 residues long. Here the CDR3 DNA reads TGCAGTGCTTTGGGAAGTTTCGGACTAGCGGGAACCTACGAGCAGTACTTC. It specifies CSALGSFGLAGTYEQYF.

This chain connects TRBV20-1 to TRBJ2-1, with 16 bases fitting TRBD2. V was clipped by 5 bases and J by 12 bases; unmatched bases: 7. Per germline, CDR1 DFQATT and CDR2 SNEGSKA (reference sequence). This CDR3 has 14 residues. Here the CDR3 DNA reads TGCAGTGCTGGGACTAGCGGGAGGGGCGCGCGGCAGTTCTTC. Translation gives CSAGTSGRGARQFF.

The CDR3: CASNKNRGRNEQFF. As DNA, the CDR3 is TGTGCCAGCAACAAAAACCGAGGGCGTAATGAGCAGTTCTTC. The rearrangement links TRBV28 to TRBJ2-1, with a possible D match to TRBD2 (5 bases). CDR1 and CDR2 from the germline V gene are MDHEN and SYDVKM. V lost 7 bases and J 7 bases, leaving 17 bases between the germline ends. The CDR3 sequence is 14 residues long. Supplemented by reference TRBV28 and TRBJ2-1, the full variable domain reads DVKVTQSSRYLVKRTGEKVFLECVQDMDHENMFWYRQDPGLGLRLIYFSYDVKMKEKGDIPEGYSVSREKKERFSLILESASTNQTSMYLCASNKNRGRNEQFFGPGTRLTVL.

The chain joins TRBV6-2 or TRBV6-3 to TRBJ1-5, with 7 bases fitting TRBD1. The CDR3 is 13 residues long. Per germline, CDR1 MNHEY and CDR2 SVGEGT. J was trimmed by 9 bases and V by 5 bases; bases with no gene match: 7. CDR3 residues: CASSRQGARPQHF. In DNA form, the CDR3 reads TGTGCCAGCAGTCGACAGGGTGCCAGGCCCCAGCATTTT.